This entry lists 4 T cell receptor beta chains sequenced from one sample in a study of cytomegalovirus exposure and HLA in healthy donors. It was with 60 Vbeta and 13 Jbeta primers that the PCR ran. TCRdb's copy holds only in-frame clones and misses some; the assay was immunoSEQ multiplex PCR. The repertoire includes around 150,000 clones, 80% to 90% of them detected once, and almost 9.5% sits in the top ten. Sequenced sample: PBMCs. These receptors originate from a man younger than 30 in good health and CMV-seropositive.

This sequence joins TRBV19 and TRBJ2-6, with D tentatively TRBD1 (6 bases). Trimming took 5 bases from V and 0 from J, leaving 11 bases between them. Germline assignment: CDR1 LNHDA and CDR2 SQIVND (reference sequence). The CDR3 consists of 16 residues. DNA of the CDR3: TGTGCCAGTAGTCTGGACAGTAGCTCTGGGGCCAACGTCCTGACTTTC. As protein: CASSLDSSSGANVLTF. The whole variable domain, remainder taken from reference TRBV19 and TRBJ2-6, is DGGITQSPKYLFRKEGQNVTLSCEQNLNHDAMYWYRQDPGQGLRLIYYSQIVNDFQKGDIAEGYSVSREKKESFPLTVTSAQKNPTAFYLCASSLDSSSGANVLTFGAGSRLTVL.

A word on this clone: One end of the junction fails to match germline, which may point to a read error. The rearrangement uses TRBV7-9 and TRBJ2-5; possibly TRBD1 for D (5 bases). The CDR3 loop spans 13 amino acids. CDR1 is SEHNR and CDR2 is FQNEAQ in the germline V gene (reference sequence). The CDR3 is CASKVQGQEIQYF. CDR3 nucleotides: TGTGCCAGCAAAGTTCAGGGCCAAGAGATCCAGTACTTC. The complete variable domain, with remaining parts taken from reference TRBV7-9 and TRBJ2-5, reads DTGVSQNPRHKITKRGQNVTFRCDPISEHNRLYWYRQTLGQGPEFLTYFQNEAQLEKSRLLSDRFSAERPKGSFSTLEIQRTEQGDSAMYLCASKVQGQEIQYFGPGTRLLVL.

V usage is TRBV11-2 and J usage is TRBJ1-1; 9 nucleotides agree with TRBD1. The CDR3 runs to 15 residues. The germline V gene encodes CDR1 SGHAT and CDR2 FQNNGV. The trim removed 5 bases at V and 1 base at J, leaving 5 bases unmatched. CDR3 amino acids: CASSTPGQGNTEAFF. CDR3 coding DNA: TGTGCCAGCAGCACACCGGGACAGGGGAACACTGAAGCTTTCTTT.

The chain is built from TRBV6-5 and TRBJ2-7; weak D call: TRBD1 (6 bases). The CDR3 totals 14 residues. Per germline, CDR1 MNHEY and CDR2 SVGAGI. Trimming stripped 4 bases from V and 3 bases from J, with 13 bases between. CDR3 in DNA: TGTGCCAGCAGTTCCACGGACAGAATCTACGAGCAGTACTTC. Its translation: CASSSTDRIYEQYF.